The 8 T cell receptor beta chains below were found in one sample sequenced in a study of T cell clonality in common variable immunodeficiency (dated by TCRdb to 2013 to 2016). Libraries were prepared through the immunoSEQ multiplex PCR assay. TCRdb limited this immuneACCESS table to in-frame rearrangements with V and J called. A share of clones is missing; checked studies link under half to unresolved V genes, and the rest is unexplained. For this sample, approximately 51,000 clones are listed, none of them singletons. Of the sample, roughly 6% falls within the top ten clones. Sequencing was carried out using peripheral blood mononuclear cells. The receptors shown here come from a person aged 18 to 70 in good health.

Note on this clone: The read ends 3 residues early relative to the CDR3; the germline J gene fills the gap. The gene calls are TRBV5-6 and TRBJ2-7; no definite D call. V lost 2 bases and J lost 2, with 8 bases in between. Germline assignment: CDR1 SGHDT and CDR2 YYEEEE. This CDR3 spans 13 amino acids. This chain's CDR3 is CASSLRAPYEQYF. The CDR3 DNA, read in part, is TGTGCCAGCAGCTTAAGGGCCCCCTACGAG. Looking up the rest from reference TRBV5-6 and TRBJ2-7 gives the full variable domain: DAGVTQSPTHLIKTRGQQVTLRCSPKSGHDTVSWYQQALGQGPQFIFQYYEEEERQRGNFPDRFSGHQFPNYSSELNVNALLLGDSALYLCASSLRAPYEQYFGPGTRLTVT.

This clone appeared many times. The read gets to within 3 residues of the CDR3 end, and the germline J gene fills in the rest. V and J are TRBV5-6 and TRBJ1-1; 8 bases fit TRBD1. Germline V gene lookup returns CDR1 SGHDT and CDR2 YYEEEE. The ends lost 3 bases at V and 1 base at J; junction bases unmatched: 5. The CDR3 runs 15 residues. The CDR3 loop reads CASSSDRGRNTEAFF. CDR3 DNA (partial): TGTGCCAGCAGCTCAGACAGGGGCCGGAACACTGAA.

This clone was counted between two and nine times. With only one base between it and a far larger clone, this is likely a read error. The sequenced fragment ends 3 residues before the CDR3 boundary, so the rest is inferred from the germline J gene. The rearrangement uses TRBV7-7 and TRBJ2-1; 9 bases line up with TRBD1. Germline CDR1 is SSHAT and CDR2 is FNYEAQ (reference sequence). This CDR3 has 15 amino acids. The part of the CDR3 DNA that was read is TGTGTCAGCAGCCTCGGGACAGGGATTTACAATGAG. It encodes CVSSLGTGIYNE. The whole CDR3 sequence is CVSSLGTGIYNEQFF.

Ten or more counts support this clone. CDR3 sequence reads: CASSLIRAGSGSYNEQFF. The CDR3 DNA, read in part, is TGTGCCAGCAGCTTAATTAGGGCCGGCAGCGGCTCCTACAATGAG. This sequence joins TRBV7-6 and TRBJ2-1; TRBD2 might be the D (5 bases). From the germline J gene comes the end of the CDR3, since the read stops 3 residues before it. Trimming removed 2 bases at V and 0 bases at J, with 17 bases between. This CDR3 region has 18 residues. Germline CDR1 reads SGHVS; CDR2 reads FNYEAQ.

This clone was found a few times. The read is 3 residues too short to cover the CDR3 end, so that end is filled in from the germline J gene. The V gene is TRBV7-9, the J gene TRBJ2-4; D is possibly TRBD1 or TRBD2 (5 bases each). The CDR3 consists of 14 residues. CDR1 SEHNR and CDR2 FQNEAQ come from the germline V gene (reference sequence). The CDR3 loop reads CASRLGDREYGQYF. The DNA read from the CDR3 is TGTGCCAGCAGATTGGGAGACAGAGAGTATGGT. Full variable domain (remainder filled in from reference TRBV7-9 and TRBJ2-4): DTGVSQNPRHKITKRGQNVTFRCDPISEHNRLYWYRQTLGQGPEFLTYFQNEAQLEKSRLLSDRFSAERPKGSFSTLEIQRTEQGDSAMYLCASRLGDREYGQYFGAGTRLSVL.

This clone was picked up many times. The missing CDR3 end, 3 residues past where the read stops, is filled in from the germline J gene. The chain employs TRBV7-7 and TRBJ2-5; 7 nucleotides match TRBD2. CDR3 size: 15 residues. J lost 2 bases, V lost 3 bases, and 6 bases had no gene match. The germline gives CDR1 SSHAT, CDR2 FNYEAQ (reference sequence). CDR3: CASSFLASGQETQYF. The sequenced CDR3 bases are TGTGCCAGCAGCTTTTTGGCTAGCGGACAAGAGACC.

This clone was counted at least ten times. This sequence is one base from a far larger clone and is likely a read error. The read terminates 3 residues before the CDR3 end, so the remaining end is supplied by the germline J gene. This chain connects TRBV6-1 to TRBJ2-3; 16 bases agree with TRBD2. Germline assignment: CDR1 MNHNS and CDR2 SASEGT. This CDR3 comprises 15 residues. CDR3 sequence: CVSSGTSGGADTQYF. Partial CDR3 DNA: TGTGTCAGCAGTGGGACTAGCGGGGGGGCAGATACG.

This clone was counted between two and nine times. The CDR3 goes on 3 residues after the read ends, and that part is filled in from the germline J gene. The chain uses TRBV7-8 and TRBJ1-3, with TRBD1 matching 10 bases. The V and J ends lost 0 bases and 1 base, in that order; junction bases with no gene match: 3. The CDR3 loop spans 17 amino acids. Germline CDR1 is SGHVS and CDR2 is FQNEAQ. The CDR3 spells CASSLATGGLSGNTIYF. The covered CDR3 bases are TGTGCCAGCAGCTTAGCGACAGGGGGCTTATCTGGAAACACC. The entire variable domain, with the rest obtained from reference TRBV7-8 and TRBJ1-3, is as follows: GAGVSQSPRYKVAKRGQDVALRCDPISGHVSLFWYQQALGQGPEFLTYFQNEAQLDKSGLPSDRFFAERPEGSVSTLKIQRTQQEDSAVYLCASSLATGGLSGNTIYFGEGSWLTVV.